The next 5 T cell receptor beta chains were all read from a single sample in a study of cytomegalovirus exposure and HLA in healthy donors. Primers included in the PCR were 60 Vbeta and 13 Jbeta primers. Repertoires were generated with immunoSEQ multiplex PCR, while TCRdb's copy carries only in-frame clones and drops some. The top ten clones hold approximately 3% of a sample with 110,000 or so clones, 65% to 85% of them seen once. The sequenced material came from PBMCs. These receptors all stem from a woman between 40 and 55 years old in good health and CMV-seropositive.

A remark on this clone: The junction differs from germline at one of its ends, possibly a read error. The chain is built from TRBV7-7 and TRBJ2-5; D might be TRBD2 (6 bases). This CDR3 comprises 16 residues. The germline gives CDR1 SSHAT, CDR2 FNYEAQ (reference sequence). This CDR3 is CASSFISAANGGTQYF. CDR3 DNA: TGTGCTAGCAGCTTTATTTCCGCGGCCAACGGGGGTACCCAGTACTTC.

CDR3 sequence (DNA): TGCGCCAGCAGCCAAGATAACCTAGCCGAGCAGTACTTC. It encodes CASSQDNLAEQYF. The genes are TRBV4-3 and TRBJ2-7, with D maybe TRBD2 (5 bases). The germline V gene encodes CDR1 LGHNA and CDR2 YSLEER. The CDR3 totals 13 residues. V dropped 0 bases and J dropped 6 bases, with 9 bases sitting between them.

The gene calls are TRBV30 and TRBJ1-3; D is unresolved. The CDR3 totals 12 residues. The V and J ends lost 5 bases and 0 bases respectively, with 5 bases between them. In germline, CDR1 is GTSNPN, CDR2 SVGIG (reference sequence). In nucleotides, the CDR3 is TGTGCCTGGCCTATCTCTGGAAACACCATATATTTT. The encoded protein is CAWPISGNTIYF.

This clone has more than one count but fewer than ten. This chain links TRBV2 with TRBJ1-2, with 7 bases fitting TRBD1. Germline CDR1 SNHLY, CDR2 FYNNEI. The CDR3 extends over 14 amino acids. Unmatched junction bases numbered 2, after V lost 4 bases and J lost 0 bases. CDR3 sequence (DNA): TGTGCCAGCAGTGGACAGGGCACTAACTATGGCTACACCTTC. Its protein is CASSGQGTNYGYTF.

This chain connects TRBV7-9 to TRBJ2-2; the match to TRBD1 covers 9 bases. CDR1 and CDR2 (germline): SEHNR, FQNEAQ (reference sequence). CDR3 length: 17 amino acids. The junction had 11 bases not matched to a gene; V was cut back by 5 bases and J by 4 bases. For the CDR3, the DNA is TGTGCCAGCAGCCCCGGAGGAACAGGGGGCTTCACCGGGGAGCTGTTTTTT. It translates to CASSPGGTGGFTGELFF.